This passage covers 22 T cell receptor beta chains from one sample sequenced in a study of T cell changes during pregnancy in multiple sclerosis. Some clones are missing from TCRdb's copy, which holds only in-frame ones; the method was immunoSEQ multiplex PCR. The repertoire holds 90,000 to 95,000 clones, with 91% as singletons. This specimen was peripheral blood, taken before pregnancy. The receptors were sampled from a female donor with multiple sclerosis, enrolled in a pregnancy study.

The gene calls are TRBV6-5 and TRBJ2-7, with TRBD1 matching 9 bases. Looked up from germline, CDR1 is MNHEY and CDR2 is SVGAGI. The CDR3 runs 16 residues. With 0 bases clipped from V and 7 bases from J, the junction kept 10 bases outside the gene matches. The CDR3 DNA sequence: TGTGCCAGCAGTTACTCCGGGACAGGGAGACGGGAGGAGCAGTACTTC. It codes for CASSYSGTGRREEQYF.

The chain has TRBV2 and TRBJ1-5, with a weak D call TRBD1 (6 bases). Germline loops: CDR1 SNHLY, CDR2 FYNNEI. V was pared by 7 bases and J by 6 bases, with 16 bases between. CDR3 length equals 14 residues. CDR3: CASTRGGDFQPQHF. The CDR3 DNA is TGTGCCAGCACCCGAGGGGGGGATTTTCAGCCCCAGCATTTT.

This chain joins TRBV19 and TRBJ1-5, with D possibly being TRBD1 (5 bases). This CDR3 has 18 residues. Trimming removed 6 bases at V and 5 bases at J, with 26 bases between. Germline V lookup: CDR1 LNHDA, CDR2 SQIVND (reference sequence). The CDR3 is CASSGGGFRRVRDQPQHF. The CDR3 bases are TGTGCCAGTAGCGGCGGGGGGTTCAGGCGGGTCAGGGATCAGCCCCAGCATTTT.

This chain uses TRBV6-1 with TRBJ1-5; D not resolved. The germline V and J ends were trimmed by 1 base and 4 bases, with 8 bases remaining between them. CDR3 length: 14 residues. Germline CDR1 is MNHNS and CDR2 is SASEGT. The CDR3 DNA is TGTGCCAGCAGTGAAGTACGCCAGAATCAGCCCCAGCATTTT. It translates to CASSEVRQNQPQHF.

The genes are TRBV4-1 and TRBJ1-6; 9 bases are a match to TRBD1. With V trimmed by 2 bases and J by 3 bases, 11 bases remained unmatched. CDR3 length: 19 amino acids. Germline V lookup: CDR1 MGHRA, CDR2 YSYEKL. CDR3 region: CASSQTGGRRISYNSPLHF. The CDR3 bases are TGCGCCAGCAGCCAAACAGGGGGCCGGAGGATTAGCTATAATTCACCCCTCCACTTT.

J is TRBJ2-5 and V is TRBV5-4, with D possibly TRBD1 on 7 matching bases. This CDR3 is built from 17 residues. Trimming removed 4 bases at V and 5 bases at J, with 24 bases between. Germline V gene data show CDR1 as SGHNT and CDR2 as YYREEE (reference sequence). For the CDR3, the DNA is TGTGCCAGCAGCGCCCTCGGGAGTCAGGGGGGACGGGAGACCCAGTACTTC. Encoded protein: CASSALGSQGGRETQYF. Using reference TRBV5-4 and TRBJ2-5 for the parts outside the CDR3, the full variable domain is ETGVTQSPTHLIKTRGQQVTLRCSSQSGHNTVSWYQQALGQGPQFIFQYYREEENGRGNFPPRFSGLQFPNYSSELNVNALELDDSALYLCASSALGSQGGRETQYFGPGTRLLVL.

The rearrangement links TRBV7-3 to TRBJ2-1, with 11 bases aligning to TRBD2. The CDR3 contains 16 residues. Germline CDR1 is SGHTA and CDR2 is FQGTGA. Trimming at V came to 5 bases and at J to 12 bases, leaving 15 bases not matched to a gene. CDR3 DNA: TGTGCCAGCAGCCCGCACCTAGCGGGAGGCCCCGAGGGGCAGTTCTTC. Translated, it gives CASSPHLAGGPEGQFF.

This chain links TRBV19 with TRBJ1-1, with no clear D. Germline assignment: CDR1 LNHDA and CDR2 SQIVND (reference sequence). Trimming cost V 10 bases and J 1 base, with 10 bases left between them. This CDR3 is built from 12 residues. This CDR3 reads CATFDKNTEAFF. In DNA, the CDR3 is TGTGCCACCTTTGACAAGAACACTGAAGCTTTCTTT.

V usage is TRBV29-1 and J usage is TRBJ1-3; TRBD1 matches at 10 bases. The trim removed 6 bases at V and 2 bases at J, leaving 7 bases unmatched. Germline CDR1 reads SQVTM; CDR2 reads ANQGSEA. This CDR3 comprises 15 residues. The CDR3 loop is CSVEGQGIAGNTIYF. CDR3 nucleotides: TGCAGCGTGGAGGGACAGGGGATCGCTGGAAACACCATATATTTT.

This clone was counted between two and nine times. V is TRBV2 and J is TRBJ2-7; tentative D call: TRBD2 (6 bases). The CDR3 has 12 amino acids. Trimming took off 6 bases at V and 6 bases at J, with 12 bases between the two ends. Germline V gives CDR1 SNHLY, CDR2 FYNNEI. CDR3 sequence reads: CASRGGRSEQYF. CDR3 coding DNA: TGTGCCAGCAGGGGGGGTAGAAGCGAGCAGTACTTC.

V gene TRBV18 combines with J gene TRBJ1-2; 9 positions match TRBD1. This CDR3 spans 12 amino acids. V shed 4 bases and J 8 bases; nucleotides not matched to a gene: 2. Germline V gene lookup returns CDR1 KGHSH and CDR2 LQKENI. The CDR3 here is CASSHRGQGYTF. CDR3 bases: TGTGCCAGCTCACACAGGGGGCAAGGCTACACCTTC.

This sequence joins TRBV15 and TRBJ2-7; 12 positions match TRBD2. The CDR3 covers 15 residues. V lost 5 bases, J lost 0 bases, and 2 bases stayed unmatched. From germline, CDR1 is LNHNV and CDR2 YYDKDF (reference sequence). For the CDR3, the DNA is TGTGCCACCAGCCCACTAGCGGGAGGCTCCTACGAGCAGTACTTC. It codes for CATSPLAGGSYEQYF.

The J gene is TRBJ2-3, the V gene TRBV7-2, with TRBD2 matching over 8 bases. The CDR3 covers 16 residues. V shed 4 bases and J 0 bases; nucleotides not matched to a gene: 6. From germline, CDR1 is SGHTA and CDR2 FQGNSA. The CDR3 DNA reads as TGTGCCAGCAGCTCCCATAGCGGGGTGAGCACAGATACGCAGTATTTT. It translates to CASSSHSGVSTDTQYF.

The gene calls are TRBV7-6 and TRBJ2-1, with a tentative D call TRBD1 (6 bases). Between the trimmed V and J ends, which lost 3 bases and 8 bases, there was a span of 11 bases. The CDR3 runs 13 residues. CDR1 is SGHVS, CDR2 FNYEAQ, per germline. CDR3 residues: CASSLRQVDEQFF. Here the CDR3 DNA reads TGTGCCAGCAGCTTGCGACAGGTAGATGAGCAGTTCTTC. The full variable domain, completed using reference TRBV7-6 and TRBJ2-1, is GAGVSQSPRYKVTKRGQDVALRCDPISGHVSLYWYRQALGQGPEFLTYFNYEAQQDKSGLPNDRFSAERPEGSISTLTIQRTEQRDSAMYRCASSLRQVDEQFFGPGTRLTVL.

In the case of this clone: Other DNA variants within this sample encode the same CDR3. The V call is TRBV9, the J call TRBJ1-2, with unresolved D. Germline CDR1 SGDLS, CDR2 YYNGEE. Trimming shortened V by 0 bases and J by 2 bases, and 8 bases separated the two germline ends. The CDR3 consists of 14 residues. CDR3 sequence: CASSVGGLNYGYTF. CDR3 nucleotides: TGTGCCAGCAGCGTAGGAGGGTTGAACTATGGCTACACCTTC.

The gene calls are TRBV28 and TRBJ1-2; D gene unclear. Trimming left V 2 bases short and J 2 bases short, with 9 bases between. Per the germline V gene, CDR1 is MDHEN and CDR2 is SYDVKM. CDR3 length: 14 amino acids. The CDR3 sequence: CASSLTGVNYGYTF. The CDR3 nucleotides read TGTGCCAGCAGTTTAACCGGGGTAAACTATGGCTACACCTTC.

The rearrangement links TRBV2 to TRBJ1-5, with 9 bases that match TRBD1. The CDR3 runs 14 residues. Per germline, CDR1 SNHLY and CDR2 FYNNEI. The trim removed 6 bases at V and 2 bases at J, leaving 2 bases unmatched. The CDR3 here is CASRRTGGNQPQHF. In DNA form, the CDR3 reads TGTGCCAGCAGGCGGACAGGGGGCAATCAGCCCCAGCATTTT.

The chain uses TRBV5-1 and TRBJ2-4, with D maybe TRBD2 (5 bases). This CDR3 has 16 residues. Looked up from germline, CDR1 is SGHRS and CDR2 is YFSETQ. Trimming shortened V by 5 bases and J by 0 bases, and 15 bases separated the two germline ends. The CDR3 DNA follows: TGCGCCAGCAGGCCCGGACTGGACCTAGCCAAAAACATTCAGTACTTC. It codes for CASRPGLDLAKNIQYF.

The J gene is TRBJ1-5, the V gene TRBV28; D unclear. The CDR3 sequence is 15 residues long. Trimming cost V 4 bases and J 1 base, with 11 bases left between them. The germline V gene has CDR1 MDHEN and CDR2 SYDVKM. CDR3 nucleotides: TGTGCCAGCAGTTCCCGGATGAGGAGCAATCAGCCCCAGCATTTT. This translates into CASSSRMRSNQPQHF.

The chain uses TRBV27 and TRBJ1-1; 8 bases are shared with TRBD1. This CDR3 is 14 amino acids long. The V segment lost 8 bases and the J segment 5 bases; nucleotides outside the gene matches: 10. In germline, CDR1 is MNHEY, CDR2 SMNVEV (reference sequence). The CDR3 sequence: CASGYQGARTEAFF. In nucleotides, the CDR3 is TGTGCCAGCGGATATCAGGGGGCGCGGACTGAAGCTTTCTTT.

The rearrangement joins TRBV5-3 to TRBJ2-3; D possibly corresponds to TRBD1 (5 bases). TRBV5-3 is an open reading frame, and its role is uncertain. The V end lost 4 bases, the J end lost 0 bases, and 15 bases lay between the germline ends. CDR3 length: 16 amino acids. The CDR3 DNA reads TGTGCCAGAAGCCTTGACTTGGGGCCTAGCACAGATACGCAGTATTTT. Translated, it gives CARSLDLGPSTDTQYF.

The genes are TRBV18 and TRBJ2-2; D might be TRBD2 (5 bases). The CDR3 is 15 residues long. The V end was cut by 8 bases, the J end by 0 bases, with 13 bases between. CDR1 KGHSH and CDR2 LQKENI come from the germline V gene. The CDR3 is CASRGQLANTGELFF. The CDR3 DNA is TGTGCCAGCCGCGGGCAGCTAGCGAACACCGGGGAGCTGTTTTTT. Full variable domain (remainder filled in from reference TRBV18 and TRBJ2-2): NAGVMQNPRHLVRRRGQEARLRCSPMKGHSHVYWYRQLPEEGLKFMVYLQKENIIDESGMPKERFSAEFPKEGPSILRIQQVVRGDSAAYFCASRGQLANTGELFFGEGSRLTVL.